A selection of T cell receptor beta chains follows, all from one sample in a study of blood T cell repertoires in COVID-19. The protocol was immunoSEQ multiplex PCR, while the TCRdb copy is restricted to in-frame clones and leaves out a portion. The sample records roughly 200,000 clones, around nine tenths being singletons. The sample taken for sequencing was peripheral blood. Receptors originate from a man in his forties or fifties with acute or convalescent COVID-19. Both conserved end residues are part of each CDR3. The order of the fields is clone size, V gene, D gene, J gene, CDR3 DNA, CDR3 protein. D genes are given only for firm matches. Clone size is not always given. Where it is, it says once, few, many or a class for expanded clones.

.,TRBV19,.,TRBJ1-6,TGTGCCAGTAGTTCCCGGGACATCCTTAATTCACCCCTCCACTTT,CASSSRDILNSPLHF
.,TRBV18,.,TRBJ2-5,TGTGCCAGCCTACCACCCGCGGGCCAAGAGACCCAGTACTTC,CASLPPAGQETQYF
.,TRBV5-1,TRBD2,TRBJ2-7,TGCGCCAGCAGCTCGAATAGCGGGGCTACCTACGAGCAGTACTTC,CASSSNSGATYEQYF
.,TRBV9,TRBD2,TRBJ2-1,TGTGCCAGCAGCCCCCGCTCGGGGACGGGTTCGGGGGGTGAGCAGTTCTTC,CASSPRSGTGSGGEQFF
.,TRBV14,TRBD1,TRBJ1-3,TGTGCCAGCAGCCCGGGACAGACAAACACCATATATTTT,CASSPGQTNTIYF
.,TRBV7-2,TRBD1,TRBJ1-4,TGTGCCAGCAGCACCCACCACAGGGGAGGTGAAAAACTGTTTTTT,CASSTHHRGGEKLFF
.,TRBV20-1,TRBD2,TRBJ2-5,TGCAGTGCTAGTAAGGGACTAGCGGGAGGGTTACAAGAGACCCAGTACTTC,CSASKGLAGGLQETQYF
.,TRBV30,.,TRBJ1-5,TGTGCCTGGAGTGTACGCCTGGCAGGGCCTAGCAATCAGCCCCAGCATTTT,CAWSVRLAGPSNQPQHF
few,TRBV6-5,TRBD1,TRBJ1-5,TGTGCCAGCAGTCCAGGGACAGGACACAATCAGCCCCAGCATTTT,CASSPGTGHNQPQHF
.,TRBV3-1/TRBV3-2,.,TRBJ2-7,TGTGCCAGCAGCCAAGCGGGTCTAGGGGCCGAGCAGTACTTC,CASSQAGLGAEQYF
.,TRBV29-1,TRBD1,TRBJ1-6,TGCAGCGTTATAGGTTTCACAGGGGTCGCTAATTCACCCCTCCACTTT,CSVIGFTGVANSPLHF
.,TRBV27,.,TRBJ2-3,TGTGCCAGCGCTGCCGTGCGAAGCACAGATACGCAGTATTTT,CASAAVRSTDTQYF
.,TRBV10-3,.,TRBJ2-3,TGTGCCATCGCAGCCGGGACTAGCACAGATACGCAGTATTTT,CAIAAGTSTDTQYF
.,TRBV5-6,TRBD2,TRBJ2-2,TGTGCCAGCAGCTTCACTAGCGGGGTTATCACCGGGGAGCTGTTTTTT,CASSFTSGVITGELFF
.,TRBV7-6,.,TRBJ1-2,TGTGCCAGCAGCTTAGGCCAGGGGAATAGTGGCTACACCTTC,CASSLGQGNSGYTF
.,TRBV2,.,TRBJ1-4,TGTGCCAGCACACCCCGGGGGGGTCCTAATGAAAAACTGTTTTTT,CASTPRGGPNEKLFF
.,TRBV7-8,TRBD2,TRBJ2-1,TGTGCCAGCAGCTTAGGTCCTTGGGGGGGTACCTACAATGAGCAGTTCTTC,CASSLGPWGGTYNEQFF
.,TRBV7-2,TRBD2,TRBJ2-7,TGTGCCAGCAGCTTAGCCTTACTAGCGGGCCGGCCCTACGAGCAGTACTTC,CASSLALLAGRPYEQYF
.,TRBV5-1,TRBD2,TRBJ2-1,TGCGCCAGCAGGTCTAGCGGAGCGACCTTCTACAATGAGCAGTTCTTC,CASRSSGATFYNEQFF
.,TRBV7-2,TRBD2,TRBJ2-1,TGTGCCAGCAGCTCACCCCCGGGACTAGCGGGGGAGGTCGATGAGCAGTTCTTC,CASSSPPGLAGEVDEQFF
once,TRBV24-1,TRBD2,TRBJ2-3,TGTGCCACCAGTGGCCCAGTTTGGGTAGCGGGACGACCAGATACGCAGTATTTT,CATSGPVWVAGRPDTQYF
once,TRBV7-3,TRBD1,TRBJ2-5,TGTGCCAGCAGTTCGACAGGGGGAGAGACCCAGTACTTC,CASSSTGGETQYF
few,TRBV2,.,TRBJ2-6,TGTGCCAGCCAAGTCAGGGTAAACTCTGGGGCCAACGTCCTGACTTTC,CASQVRVNSGANVLTF
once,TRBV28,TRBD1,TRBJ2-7,TGTGCCAGCACCCCCTGGGACAGGGGGCGCGAGCAGTACTTC,CASTPWDRGREQYF
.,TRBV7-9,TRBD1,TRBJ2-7,TGTGCCAGCAGCTTGAAACAGGGGGCCTACGAGCAGTACTTC,CASSLKQGAYEQYF
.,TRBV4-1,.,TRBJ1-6,TGCGCCAGCAGCCAAGATAGCTCCCCGGGGAGAAATTCACCCCTCCACTTT,CASSQDSSPGRNSPLHF
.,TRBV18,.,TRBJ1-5,TGTGCCAGCTCACCAACCAAGGGAGTTAGTCAGCCCCAGCATTTT,CASSPTKGVSQPQHF
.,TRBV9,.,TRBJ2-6,TGTGCCAGCAGCGTAGCGTGGGGGGAGATCCTGACTTTC,CASSVAWGEILTF
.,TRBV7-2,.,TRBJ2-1,TGTGCCAGCAGCCGGTACATAGACCCTAAGGAGTCCTACAATGAGCAGTTCTTC,CASSRYIDPKESYNEQFF
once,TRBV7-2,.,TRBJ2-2,TGTGCCAGCAGCTTAGATGAAGTTGGTAGCTTTACCGGGGAGCTGTTTTTT,CASSLDEVGSFTGELFF
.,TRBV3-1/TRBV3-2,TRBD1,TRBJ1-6,TGTGCCAGCAGCCAGCGGGACAGGGACTCACCCCTCCACTTT,CASSQRDRDSPLHF
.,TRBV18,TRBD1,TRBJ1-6,TGTGCCAGCTCACTCCAGGGGGCCCTTAATTCACCCCTCCACTTT,CASSLQGALNSPLHF
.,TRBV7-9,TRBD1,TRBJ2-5,TGTGCCAGCAGCTTAGCCATTACAGGGGTAGGAGAGACCCAGTACTTC,CASSLAITGVGETQYF
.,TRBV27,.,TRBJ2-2,TGTGCCAGCAGTAGGGGTTATAACACCGGGGAGCTGTTTTTT,CASSRGYNTGELFF
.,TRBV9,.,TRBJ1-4,TGTGCCAGCAGCGTAGCCCAGGGCGGTGAAAAACTGTTTTTT,CASSVAQGGEKLFF
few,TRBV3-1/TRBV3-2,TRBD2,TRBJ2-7,TGTGCCAGCAACCCTAGCGGGAGGCTAAACGAGCAGTACTTC,CASNPSGRLNEQYF
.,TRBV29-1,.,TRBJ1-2,TGCAGCGTTGAAAAGGTCGGAGACAGCTTCTATGGCTACACCTTC,CSVEKVGDSFYGYTF
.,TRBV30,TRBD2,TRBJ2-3,TGTGCCTGGAGTGCGATAGCGGGGGGGCCAGATACGCAGTATTTT,CAWSAIAGGPDTQYF
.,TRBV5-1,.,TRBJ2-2,TGCGCCAGCAGCTTGGGTGTGCGAGTAGCCCTGAACACCGGGGAGCTGTTTTTT,CASSLGVRVALNTGELFF
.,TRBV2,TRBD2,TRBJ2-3,TGTGCCAGCACTTTAGCGGGAGGTTCCACAGATACGCAGTATTTT,CASTLAGGSTDTQYF
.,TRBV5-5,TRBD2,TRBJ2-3,TGTGCCAGCAGCCCCTTCCTCCGCAGCGGGGGAAGCACAGATACGCAGTATTTT,CASSPFLRSGGSTDTQYF
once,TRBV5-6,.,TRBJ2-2,TGTGCCAGCACCGAGCTCAACACCGGGGAGCTGTTTTTT,CASTELNTGELFF
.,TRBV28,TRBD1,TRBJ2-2,TGTGCCAGCAGTTTCTGGACAGGGGGCGCCGGGGAGCTGTTTTTT,CASSFWTGGAGELFF
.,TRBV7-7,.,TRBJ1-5,TGTGCTAGCAGCAAGGACAAGACTTATCAGCCCCAGCATTTT,CASSKDKTYQPQHF
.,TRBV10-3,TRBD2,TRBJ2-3,TGTGCCATCGGGGCGGGACTAGGACCCACAGATACGCAGTATTTT,CAIGAGLGPTDTQYF
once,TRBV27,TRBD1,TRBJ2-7,TGTGCCAGCAGTTTCCAGGGGGCCACCTACGAGCAGTACTTC,CASSFQGATYEQYF
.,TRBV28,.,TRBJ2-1,TGTGCCAGCAGTTTTGGACAAAGCTACAATGAGCAGTTCTTC,CASSFGQSYNEQFF
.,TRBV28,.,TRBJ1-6,TGTGCCAGCAGTTTACGGAGTTCACCCCTCCACTTT,CASSLRSSPLHF
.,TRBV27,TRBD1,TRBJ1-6,TGTGCCAGCCATAACCCCCTAGTTGCGACAGGGGATGTCTCACCCCTCCACTTT,CASHNPLVATGDVSPLHF
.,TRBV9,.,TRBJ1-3,TGTGCCAGCAGCCTTGGAAACACCATATATTTT,CASSLGNTIYF
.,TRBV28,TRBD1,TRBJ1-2,TGTGCCAGCAGTTCAGGGGGCGCGAATGGCTACACCTTC,CASSSGGANGYTF